This T cell receptor beta chain appears in the sequencing data of a study of T-cell reconstitution after alpha-beta-depleted transplantation in children. CDR3 size: 17 residues. V was cut by 6 bases and J by 1 base, with 20 bases left in between. The library targeted TCRbeta and was prepared with unique molecular identifiers. TCRdb used MiXCR to reprocess the PCR reads, holding one entry per CDR3 protein. The sample has hundreds of thousands of distinct CDR3 sequences, about 12% seen once. The sample was PBMCs from the stem cell graft donor, taken from the stem cell graft. The genes are TRBV12-3 or TRBV12-4 and TRBJ2-3; D may be TRBD2 (6 bases). This clonotype originated in a human donor who donated a stem cell graft to a child with combined immunodeficiency. The CDR3 loop is CASSPTEVGGGTDTQYF. The CDR3 DNA sequence: TGTGCCAGCAGCCCGACCGAGGTGGGGGGTGGCACAGATACGCAGTATTTT.